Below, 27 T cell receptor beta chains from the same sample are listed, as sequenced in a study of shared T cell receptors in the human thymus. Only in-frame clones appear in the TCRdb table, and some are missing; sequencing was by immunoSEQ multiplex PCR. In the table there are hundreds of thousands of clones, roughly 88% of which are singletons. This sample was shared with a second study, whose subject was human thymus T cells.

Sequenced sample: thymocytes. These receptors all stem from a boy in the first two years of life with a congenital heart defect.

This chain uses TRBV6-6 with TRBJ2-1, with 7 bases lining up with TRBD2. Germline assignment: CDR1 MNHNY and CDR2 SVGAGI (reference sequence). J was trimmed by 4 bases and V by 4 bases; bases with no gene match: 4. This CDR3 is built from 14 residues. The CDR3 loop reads CASSSRTSYNEQFF. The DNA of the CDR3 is TGTGCCAGCAGTTCCCGGACTAGTTACAATGAGCAGTTCTTC.

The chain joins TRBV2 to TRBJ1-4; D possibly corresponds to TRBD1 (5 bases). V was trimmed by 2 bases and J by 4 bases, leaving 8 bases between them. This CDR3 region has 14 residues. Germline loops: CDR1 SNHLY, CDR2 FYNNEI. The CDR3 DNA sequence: TGTGCCAGCAGTGAACACAGGCGTAATGAAAAACTGTTTTTT. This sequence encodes CASSEHRRNEKLFF.

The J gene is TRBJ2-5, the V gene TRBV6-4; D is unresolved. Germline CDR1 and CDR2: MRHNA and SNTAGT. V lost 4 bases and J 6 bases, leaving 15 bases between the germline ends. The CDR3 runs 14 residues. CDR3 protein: CASSGAGRGKTQYF. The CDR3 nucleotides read TGTGCCAGCAGTGGGGCAGGTCGTGGAAAGACCCAGTACTTC.

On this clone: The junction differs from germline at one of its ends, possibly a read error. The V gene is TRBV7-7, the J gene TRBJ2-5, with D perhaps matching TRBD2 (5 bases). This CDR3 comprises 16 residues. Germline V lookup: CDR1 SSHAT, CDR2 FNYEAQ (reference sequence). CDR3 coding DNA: TGTGCTAGCAGCTTTCACTCCCTTAGCGACGAAGAGACCCAGTACTTC. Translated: CASSFHSLSDEETQYF.

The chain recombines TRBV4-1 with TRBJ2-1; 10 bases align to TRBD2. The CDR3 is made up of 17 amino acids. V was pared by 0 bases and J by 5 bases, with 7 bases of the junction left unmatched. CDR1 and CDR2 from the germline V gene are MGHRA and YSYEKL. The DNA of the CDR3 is TGCGCCAGCAGCCAAGATGGGGAACTAGCGGGAAACAATGAGCAGTTCTTC. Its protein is CASSQDGELAGNNEQFF.

Written as DNA, the CDR3 is TGTGCCAGCAGCCCATGGAGGGGTACTCCGTCGGCTTTCTTT. Its translation is CASSPWRGTPSAFF. This rearrangement joins TRBV14 to TRBJ1-1; tentative D call: TRBD1 (5 bases). In germline, CDR1 is SGHDN, CDR2 FVKESK. The CDR3 length is 14 residues. Trimming removed 4 bases from V and 11 bases from J, with 20 bases in between. The variable domain in full, completed from reference TRBV14 and TRBJ1-1, reads EAGVTQFPSHSVIEKGQTVTLRCDPISGHDNLYWYRRVMGKEIKFLLHFVKESKQDESGMPNNRFLAERTGGTYSTLKVQPAELEDSGVYFCASSPWRGTPSAFFGQGTRLTVV.

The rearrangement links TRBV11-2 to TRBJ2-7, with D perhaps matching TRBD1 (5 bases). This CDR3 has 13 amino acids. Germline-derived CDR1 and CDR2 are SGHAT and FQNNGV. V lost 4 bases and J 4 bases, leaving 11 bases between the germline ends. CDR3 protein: CASSSRQTYEQYF. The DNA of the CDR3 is TGTGCCAGCAGCTCCCGACAGACTTACGAGCAGTACTTC.

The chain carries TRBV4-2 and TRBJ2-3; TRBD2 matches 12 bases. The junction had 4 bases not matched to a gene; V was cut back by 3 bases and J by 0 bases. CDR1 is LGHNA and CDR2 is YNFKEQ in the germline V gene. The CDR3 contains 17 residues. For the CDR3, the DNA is TGTGCCAGCAGCCATGGACTAGCGGGATCTAGCACAGATACGCAGTATTTT. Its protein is CASSHGLAGSSTDTQYF.

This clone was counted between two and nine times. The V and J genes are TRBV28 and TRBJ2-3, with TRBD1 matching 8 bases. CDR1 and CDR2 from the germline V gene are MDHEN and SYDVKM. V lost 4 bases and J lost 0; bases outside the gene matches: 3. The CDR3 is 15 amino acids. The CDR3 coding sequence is TGTGCCAGCAGTTCAACAGGGGGTAGCACAGATACGCAGTATTTT. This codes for CASSSTGGSTDTQYF.

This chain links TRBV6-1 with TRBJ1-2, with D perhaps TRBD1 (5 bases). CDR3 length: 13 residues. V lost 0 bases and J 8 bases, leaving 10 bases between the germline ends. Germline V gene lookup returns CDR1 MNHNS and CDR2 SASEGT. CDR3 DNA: TGTGCCAGCAGTGAAGCGCTTCGGGGGGGCTACACCTTC. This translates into CASSEALRGGYTF.

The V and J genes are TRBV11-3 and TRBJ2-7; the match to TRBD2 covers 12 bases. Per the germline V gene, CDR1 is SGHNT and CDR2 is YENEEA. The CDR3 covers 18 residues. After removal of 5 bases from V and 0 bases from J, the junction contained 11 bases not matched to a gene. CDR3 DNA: TGTGCCAGCAGCGTGTTGTTGCTAGCGGGAGGGAGCTCCTACGAGCAGTACTTC. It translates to CASSVLLLAGGSSYEQYF.

CDR3 bases: TGTGCCAGCAGCCCAAAGGCCGGGTTTGAGCAGTTCTTC. This gives the protein CASSPKAGFEQFF. This sequence joins TRBV6-5 and TRBJ2-1; no firm D call. V was pared by 6 bases and J by 9 bases, with 15 bases between. CDR3 length equals 13 residues. Germline V gives CDR1 MNHEY, CDR2 SVGAGI.

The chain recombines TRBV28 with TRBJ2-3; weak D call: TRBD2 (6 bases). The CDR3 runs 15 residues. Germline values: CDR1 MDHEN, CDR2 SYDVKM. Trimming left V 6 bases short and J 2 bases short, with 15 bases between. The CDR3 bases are TGTGCCAGCAGGCTGGGGGGAGACGACACAGATACGCAGTATTTT. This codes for CASRLGGDDTDTQYF.

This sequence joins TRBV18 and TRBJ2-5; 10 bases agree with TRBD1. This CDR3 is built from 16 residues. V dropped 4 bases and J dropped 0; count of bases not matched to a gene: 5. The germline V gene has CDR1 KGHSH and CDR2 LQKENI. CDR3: CASSRGTGAHQETQYF. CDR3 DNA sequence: TGTGCCAGCTCACGGGGGACAGGGGCCCACCAAGAGACCCAGTACTTC.

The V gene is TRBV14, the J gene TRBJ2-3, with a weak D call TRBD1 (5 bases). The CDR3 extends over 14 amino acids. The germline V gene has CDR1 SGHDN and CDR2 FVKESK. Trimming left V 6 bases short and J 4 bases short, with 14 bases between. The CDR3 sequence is CASRGPRGPDTQYF. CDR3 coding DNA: TGTGCCAGCAGAGGGCCAAGGGGCCCAGATACGCAGTATTTT.

This CDR3 is CASRRDRPYNEQFF. The CDR3 DNA sequence: TGTGCCAGCAGGAGGGACAGACCCTACAATGAGCAGTTCTTC. The chain combines TRBV5-4 with TRBJ2-1, with 7 bases that match TRBD1. J was trimmed by 2 bases and V by 5 bases; bases with no gene match: 4. Germline CDR1 and CDR2: SGHNT and YYREEE (reference sequence). This CDR3 region has 14 residues.

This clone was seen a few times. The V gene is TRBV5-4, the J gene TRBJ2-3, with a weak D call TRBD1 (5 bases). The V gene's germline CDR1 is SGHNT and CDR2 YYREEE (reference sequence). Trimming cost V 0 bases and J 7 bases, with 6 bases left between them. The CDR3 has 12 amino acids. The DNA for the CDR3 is TGTGCCAGCAGCTTGGGGACACATACGCAGTATTTT. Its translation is CASSLGTHTQYF. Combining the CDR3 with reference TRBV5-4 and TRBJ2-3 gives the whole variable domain ETGVTQSPTHLIKTRGQQVTLRCSSQSGHNTVSWYQQALGQGPQFIFQYYREEENGRGNFPPRFSGLQFPNYSSELNVNALELDDSALYLCASSLGTHTQYFGPGTRLTVL.

CDR3 protein: CASSQLRPGSPYEQYF. CDR3 nucleotides: TGTGCCAGCAGCCAGCTACGACCAGGCTCCCCCTACGAGCAGTACTTC. The chain uses TRBV7-8 and TRBJ2-7; D uncertain. Trimming left V 5 bases short and J 2 bases short, with 19 bases between. The CDR3 sequence is 16 residues long. Germline values: CDR1 SGHVS, CDR2 FQNEAQ.

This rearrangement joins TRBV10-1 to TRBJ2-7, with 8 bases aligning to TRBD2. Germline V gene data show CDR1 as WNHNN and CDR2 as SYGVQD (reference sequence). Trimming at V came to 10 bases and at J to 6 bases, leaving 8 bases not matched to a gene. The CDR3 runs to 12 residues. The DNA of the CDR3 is TGCGCCACCTCCGGGACTAGGAGCGAGCAGTACTTC. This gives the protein CATSGTRSEQYF.

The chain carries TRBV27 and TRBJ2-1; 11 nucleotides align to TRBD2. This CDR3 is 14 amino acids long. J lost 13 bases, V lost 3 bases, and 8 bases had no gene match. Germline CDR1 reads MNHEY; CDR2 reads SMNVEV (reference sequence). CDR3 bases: TGTGCCAGCAGTTTGATTGGGACTAGCGGAAAACAGTTCTTC. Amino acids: CASSLIGTSGKQFF.

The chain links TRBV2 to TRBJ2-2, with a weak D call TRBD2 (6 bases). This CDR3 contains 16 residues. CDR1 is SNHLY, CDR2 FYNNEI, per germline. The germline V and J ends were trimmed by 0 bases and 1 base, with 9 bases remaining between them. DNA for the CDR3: TGTGCCAGCAGTGAAGCGGGGCGGGGGAACACCGGGGAGCTGTTTTTT. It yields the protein CASSEAGRGNTGELFF.

The CDR3 region has the DNA TGCGCCAGCAGGCCGGGACTAGCGGGAGGAAAGCAAGGGGACAATGAGCAGTTCTTC. Protein sequence: CASRPGLAGGKQGDNEQFF. The chain links TRBV5-1 to TRBJ2-1; the match to TRBD2 covers 15 bases. V trimming: 5 bases; J trimming: 5 bases; junction bases outside the gene matches: 14. The CDR3 loop spans 19 amino acids. CDR1 and CDR2 from the germline V gene are SGHRS and YFSETQ.

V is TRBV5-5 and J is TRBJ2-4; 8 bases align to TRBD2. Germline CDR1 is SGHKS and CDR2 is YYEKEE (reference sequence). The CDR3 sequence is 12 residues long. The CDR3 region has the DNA TGTGGGACTAGCCTAGCCAAAAACATTCAGTACTTC. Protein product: CGTSLAKNIQYF.

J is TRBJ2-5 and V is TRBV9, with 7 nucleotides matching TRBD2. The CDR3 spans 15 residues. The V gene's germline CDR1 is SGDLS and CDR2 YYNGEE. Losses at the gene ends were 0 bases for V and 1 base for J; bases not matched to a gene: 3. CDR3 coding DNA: TGTGCCAGCAGCGTAGCTAGCGGATTCCAAGAGACCCAGTACTTC. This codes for CASSVASGFQETQYF. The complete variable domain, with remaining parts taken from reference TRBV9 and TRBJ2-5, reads DSGVTQTPKHLITATGQRVTLRCSPRSGDLSVYWYQQSLDQGLQFLIQYYNGEERAKGNILERFSAQQFPDLHSELNLSSLELGDSALYFCASSVASGFQETQYFGPGTRLLVL.

The CDR3 DNA follows: TGCGCCAGCAGCCAAGAGGGGGGAGGGACAGGCCAGCCCTACGAGCAGTACTTC. It yields the protein CASSQEGGGTGQPYEQYF. This chain uses TRBV4-3 with TRBJ2-7; D is perhaps TRBD1 (8 bases). Looked up from germline, CDR1 is LGHNA and CDR2 is YSLEER. The CDR3 runs to 18 residues. V shed 0 bases and J shed 2 bases, with 20 bases lying between them.

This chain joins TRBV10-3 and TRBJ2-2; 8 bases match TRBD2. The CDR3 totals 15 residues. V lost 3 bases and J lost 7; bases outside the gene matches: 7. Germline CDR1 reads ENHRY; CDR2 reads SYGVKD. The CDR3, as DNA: TGTGCCATCAGTGATAGGCGGGAGGAGGTCGGGGAGCTGTTTTTT. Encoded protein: CAISDRREEVGELFF.

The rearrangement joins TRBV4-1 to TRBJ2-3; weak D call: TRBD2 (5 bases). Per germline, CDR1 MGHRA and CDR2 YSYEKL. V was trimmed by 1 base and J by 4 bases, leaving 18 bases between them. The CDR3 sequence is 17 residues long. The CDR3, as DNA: TGCGCCAGCAGCCAAGCGGTTAGGCGGGTACGCCCAGATACGCAGTATTTT. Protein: CASSQAVRRVRPDTQYF.